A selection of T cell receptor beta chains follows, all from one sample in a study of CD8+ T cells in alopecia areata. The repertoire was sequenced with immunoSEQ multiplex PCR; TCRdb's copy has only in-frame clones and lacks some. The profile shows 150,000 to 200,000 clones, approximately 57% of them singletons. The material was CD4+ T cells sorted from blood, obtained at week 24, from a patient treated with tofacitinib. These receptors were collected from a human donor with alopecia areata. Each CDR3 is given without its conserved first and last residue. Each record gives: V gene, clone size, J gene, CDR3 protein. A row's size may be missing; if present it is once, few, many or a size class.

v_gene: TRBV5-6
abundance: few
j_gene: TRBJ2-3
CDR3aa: ASSQTQGARDTQY

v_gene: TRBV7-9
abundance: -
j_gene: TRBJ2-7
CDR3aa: ASSVRSGGFYEQY

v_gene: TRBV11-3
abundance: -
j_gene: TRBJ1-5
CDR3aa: ASSPSGQGSQPQH

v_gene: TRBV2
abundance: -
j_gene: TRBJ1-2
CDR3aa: ASAQSAYGYT

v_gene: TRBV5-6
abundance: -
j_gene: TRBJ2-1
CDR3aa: ASSFGNNEQF

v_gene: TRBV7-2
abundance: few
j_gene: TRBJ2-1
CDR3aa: ASILGGVSSYNEQF

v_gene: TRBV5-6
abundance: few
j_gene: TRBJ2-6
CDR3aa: ASRPGQGTSGANVLT

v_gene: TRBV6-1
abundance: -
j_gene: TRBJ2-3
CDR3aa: ASSWTGDTQY

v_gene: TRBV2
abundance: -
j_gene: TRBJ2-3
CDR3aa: ASSAAGDRTQY

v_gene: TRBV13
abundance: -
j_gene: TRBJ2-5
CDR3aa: ASRGAPGETQY

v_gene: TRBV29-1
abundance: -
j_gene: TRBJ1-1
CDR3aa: SVAPGNTEAF

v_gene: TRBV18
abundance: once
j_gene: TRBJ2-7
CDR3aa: ASSPSNSYEQY

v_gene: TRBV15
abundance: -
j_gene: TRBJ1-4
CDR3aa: ATSRDLASREKLF

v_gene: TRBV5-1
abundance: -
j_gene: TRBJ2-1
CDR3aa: ASSLPVRSDNEQF

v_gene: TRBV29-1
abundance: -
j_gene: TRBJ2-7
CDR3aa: SVIYGYEQY